This T cell receptor beta chain was found in a study of molecular identifiers for immune sequencing clone quantification. Naive CD8 libraries were made from around 20,000 to 1,000,000 sorted cells, and they used 10%, 30% or 50% RNA. Via MiXCR, TCRdb re-called the PCR reads, giving one row per CDR3 protein. The sample has about half a million distinct CDR3 sequences, roughly 25% seen once; the top ten hold around 0.78%. Germline V gene data show CDR1 as SGHDT and CDR2 as YYEEEE. This CDR3 spans 15 amino acids. V shed 4 bases, J shed 2 bases, and the junction held 6 bases outside the gene matches. This clonotype was detected ten times or more.

The receptor's source is a human donor in good health. Some libraries in this study had Jurkat cell RNA spiked in. The sequenced sample was naive CD8+ T cells from blood, with Jurkat cell RNA spiked in. Subset indicated: FACS-sorted CD8+CD4-CCR7+CD45RA+ naive T cells. This rearrangement joins TRBV5-6 to TRBJ2-7, with 10 nucleotides matching TRBD1. CDR3 nucleotide sequence: TGTGCCAGCAGCCAGCCGGGACAGGGGACCTACGAGCAGTACTTC. This translates into CASSQPGQGTYEQYF.